This T cell receptor (beta chain) emerged from a study of blood T cell repertoires in COVID-19. The overall study: COVID-19 samples, acute and convalescent, were from the United States, Italy and Spain.

Trimming took 5 bases from V and 4 from J, leaving 17 bases between them. This CDR3 has 14 amino acids. CDR1 and CDR2 (germline): SQVTM, ANQGSEA. The authors' processing: Estimation of nucleated cell counts was performed using reference gene primer amplification. Libraries were prepared by immunoSEQ multiplex PCR; TCRdb keeps only in-frame clonotypes and omits some of them. V, J and clone size were drawn from that table, and D and trimming were deduced from the DNA. The sample consists of about 82,000 clones, about 82% of them appearing once. The receptor's source is a man of 80 years or more with active or convalescent COVID-19. Input material: peripheral blood. The gene calls are TRBV29-1 and TRBJ1-1; D perhaps matches TRBD1 (5 bases). CDR3 in amino acids: CSVRRGDAGTEAFF. CDR3 bases: TGCAGCGTTAGGAGGGGCGACGCGGGCACTGAAGCTTTCTTT.